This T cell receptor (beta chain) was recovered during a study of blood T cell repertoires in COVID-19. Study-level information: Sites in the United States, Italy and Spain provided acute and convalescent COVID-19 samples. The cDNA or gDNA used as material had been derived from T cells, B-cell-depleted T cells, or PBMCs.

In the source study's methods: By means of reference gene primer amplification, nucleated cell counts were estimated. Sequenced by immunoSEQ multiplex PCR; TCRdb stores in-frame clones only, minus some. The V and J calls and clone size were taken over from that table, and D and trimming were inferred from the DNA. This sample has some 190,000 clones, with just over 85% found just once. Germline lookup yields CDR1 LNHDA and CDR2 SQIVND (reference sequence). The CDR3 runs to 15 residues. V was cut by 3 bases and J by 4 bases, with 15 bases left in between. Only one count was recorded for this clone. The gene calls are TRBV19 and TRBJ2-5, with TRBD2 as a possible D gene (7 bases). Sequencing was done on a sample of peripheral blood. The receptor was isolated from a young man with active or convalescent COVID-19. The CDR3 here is CASSIKRDMRETQYF. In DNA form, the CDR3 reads TGTGCCAGTAGTATCAAGCGGGACATGAGAGAGACCCAGTACTTC. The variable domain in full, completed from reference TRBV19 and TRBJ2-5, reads DGGITQSPKYLFRKEGQNVTLSCEQNLNHDAMYWYRQDPGQGLRLIYYSQIVNDFQKGDIAEGYSVSREKKESFPLTVTSAQKNPTAFYLCASSIKRDMRETQYFGPGTRLLVL.